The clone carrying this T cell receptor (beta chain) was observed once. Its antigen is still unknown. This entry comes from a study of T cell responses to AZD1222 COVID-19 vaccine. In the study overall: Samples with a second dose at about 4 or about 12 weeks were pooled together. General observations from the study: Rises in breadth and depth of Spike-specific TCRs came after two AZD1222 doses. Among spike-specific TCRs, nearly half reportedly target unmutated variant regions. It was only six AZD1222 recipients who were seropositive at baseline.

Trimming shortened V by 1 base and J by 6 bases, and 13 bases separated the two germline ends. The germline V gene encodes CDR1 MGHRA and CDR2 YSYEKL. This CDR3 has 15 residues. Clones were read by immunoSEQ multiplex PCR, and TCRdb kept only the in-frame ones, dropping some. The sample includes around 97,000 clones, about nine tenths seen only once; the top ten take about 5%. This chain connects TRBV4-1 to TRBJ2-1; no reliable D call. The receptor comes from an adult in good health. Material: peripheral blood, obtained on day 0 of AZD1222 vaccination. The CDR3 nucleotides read TGCGCCAGCAGCCAAGGGTATAGTTTCGGCAATGAGCAGTTCTTC. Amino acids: CASSQGYSFGNEQFF.